This paragraph reports one T cell receptor (beta chain). A read error may produce the germline difference seen at one junction end. The data belong to a study of tumor-infiltrating lymphocytes in primary liver carcinoma. Using a constant-region primer together with ProtoScript II reverse transcriptase, TCR beta cDNA was made from 450 to 600 ng of total RNA. Libraries of TCR beta came from three nested multiplex PCR rounds with slightly modified ARM-PCR. TRBV1-TRBV30 forward and Cbeta reverse primers drove the first two approximately 10-cycle rounds. From the multiplex PCR reads, TCRdb called clonotypes with MiXCR, one entry per CDR3 protein. Found here are about 300,000 distinct CDR3 sequences, 60% to 80% of them singletons; the top ten hold about 9.4%. The researchers obtained blood RNA from unsorted whole blood and also extracted germline DNA. Chronic HBV infection was present, with no prior treatment.

The CDR3 is 13 residues long. The receptor was isolated from a man aged 35-49 years with primary liver carcinoma and hepatitis B virus infection. The source material was peripheral blood. The chain recombines TRBV12-3 or TRBV12-4 with TRBJ2-7; D remains ambiguous. This CDR3 is CASSLAMAYEQYF. CDR3 coding DNA: TGTGCCAGTAGTTTAGCCATGGCCTACGAGCAGTACTTC.